The rows below give T cell receptor beta chains drawn from one sample of a study of blood T cell repertoires in COVID-19. Assay: immunoSEQ multiplex PCR; the TCRdb copy retains only in-frame clones and omits some. The table lists 250,000 to 300,000 clones, 85% to 90% of them singletons. Sequencing input: peripheral blood. The receptor source for this set is a woman between 35 and 50 years old with acute or convalescent COVID-19. The CDR3 runs from the conserved cysteine through the conserved F or W. D genes are given only for firm matches. Size is omitted from some rows. Given values are once, few, many or a class for expanded clones.

>TRBV10-1|TRBJ2-3|-|-
CASSKQAAGTQYF
TGCGCCAGCAGCAAACAGGCAGCGGGCACGCAGTATTTT
>TRBV6-1|TRBJ2-5|TRBD1|-
CASSEQFGQGVETQYF
TGTGCCAGCAGTGAACAGTTTGGACAGGGGGTAGAGACCCAGTACTTC
>TRBV11-3|TRBJ1-6|TRBD1|-
CASSSWDSDDSPLHF
TGTGCCAGCAGCTCCTGGGACAGTGACGATTCACCCCTCCACTTT
>TRBV10-3|TRBJ2-2|TRBD1|-
CAISPGTGMTGELFF
TGTGCCATCAGCCCCGGGACAGGGATGACCGGGGAGCTGTTTTTT
>TRBV12-3/TRBV12-4|TRBJ1-2|-|-
CASSLASVYGYTF
TGTGCCAGCAGTTTAGCTTCGGTCTATGGCTACACCTTC
>TRBV7-9|TRBJ2-2|TRBD2|-
CASSHDPWRGVTGELFF
TGTGCCAGCAGCCATGATCCATGGCGGGGGGTTACCGGGGAGCTGTTTTTT
>TRBV7-8|TRBJ1-1|TRBD1|few
CASSLPGTAPNTEAFF
TGTGCCAGCAGCTTGCCCGGGACAGCGCCGAACACTGAAGCTTTCTTT
>TRBV6-2/TRBV6-3|TRBJ1-5|-|-
CASSSDTTGSNQPQHF
TGTGCCAGCAGTTCCGATACGACGGGTAGCAATCAGCCCCAGCATTTT
>TRBV19|TRBJ2-1|-|-
CASSIDHTVPGIF
TGTGCCAGTAGTATAGATCATACTGTCCCCGGGATCTTC
>TRBV13|TRBJ2-2|TRBD2|-
CASSPPDSGGTGELFF
TGTGCCAGCAGCCCGCCCGATAGCGGGGGCACCGGGGAGCTGTTTTTT
>TRBV3-1/TRBV3-2|TRBJ1-2|TRBD1|-
CASSQDQGQGNYGYTF
TGTGCCAGCAGCCAAGATCAGGGACAGGGGAACTATGGCTACACCTTC
>TRBV28|TRBJ1-5|-|-
CASSGGQGVRAQHF
TGTGCCAGCAGCGGGGGGCAGGGAGTTAGGGCCCAGCATTTT
>TRBV18|TRBJ1-5|TRBD1|-
CASSPGQGSNQPQHF
TGTGCCAGCTCACCGGGACAGGGTAGCAATCAGCCCCAGCATTTT
>TRBV30|TRBJ2-3|-|-
CAWRGAGVIDTQYF
TGTGCCTGGAGGGGGGCAGGGGTCATAGATACGCAGTATTTT
>TRBV2|TRBJ1-6|-|-
CASSLGSSPLHF
TGTGCCAGCAGTCTCGGGAGCTCACCCCTCCACTTT
>TRBV3-1/TRBV3-2|TRBJ2-5|TRBD2|-
CASSQAGVLAGGEETQYF
TGTGCCAGCAGCCAAGCAGGGGTGCTAGCGGGGGGAGAAGAGACCCAGTACTTC
>TRBV19|TRBJ1-6|-|-
CASSGIREHHSPLHF
TGTGCCAGTAGTGGAATCCGGGAACACCATTCACCCCTCCACTTT
>TRBV5-1|TRBJ1-3|-|-
CASSLEASGGNTIYF
TGCGCCAGCAGCTTGGAAGCCTCGGGAGGAAACACCATATATTTT
>TRBV7-2|TRBJ1-1|-|-
CASSFRGSLTEAFF
TGTGCCAGCAGCTTCAGGGGCAGCCTCACTGAAGCTTTCTTT
>TRBV5-1|TRBJ1-6|-|-
CASSASGATNSPLHF
TGCGCCAGCAGCGCCTCCGGAGCCACCAATTCACCCCTCCACTTT
>TRBV4-1|TRBJ2-3|TRBD2|-
CASSQPGLAGGPPTDTQYF
TGCGCCAGCAGCCAACCGGGACTAGCGGGGGGGCCCCCCACAGATACGCAGTATTTT
>TRBV18|TRBJ1-4|-|-
CASSKGDANEKLFF
TGTGCCAGCTCTAAGGGGGACGCTAATGAAAAACTGTTTTTT
>TRBV5-1|TRBJ2-5|-|-
CASSLLYQETQYF
TGCGCCAGCAGCCTCCTGTACCAAGAGACCCAGTACTTC
>TRBV5-4|TRBJ1-5|TRBD1|-
CASSQGTGEQPQHF
TGTGCCAGCAGCCAGGGGACAGGGGAACAGCCCCAGCATTTT
>TRBV11-3|TRBJ1-1|-|-
CASSPSGGGDTEAFF
TGTGCCAGCAGCCCGTCCGGGGGGGGTGATACTGAAGCTTTCTTT
>TRBV7-8|TRBJ1-2|TRBD1|-
CASSLVTGGGALRYGYTF
TGTGCCAGCAGCTTAGTCACAGGGGGGGGTGCGCTACGCTATGGCTACACCTTC
>TRBV7-2|TRBJ2-5|-|once
CASSLEEGASLFETQYF
TGTGCCAGCAGCTTAGAAGAAGGGGCTAGTTTATTCGAGACCCAGTACTTC
>TRBV6-5|TRBJ1-2|-|-
CASSSLLDGYTF
TGTGCCAGCAGTTCCCTGCTAGATGGCTACACCTTC
>TRBV10-3|TRBJ1-2|-|-
CAISLIRENYGYTF
TGTGCCATCAGTCTTATTAGGGAGAACTATGGCTACACCTTC
>TRBV5-1|TRBJ1-1|TRBD1|-
CASSKQGMNTEAFF
TGCGCCAGCAGCAAACAGGGGATGAACACTGAAGCTTTCTTT
>TRBV2|TRBJ1-2|-|-
CASSESSGQIYGYTF
TGTGCCAGCAGTGAGAGTTCCGGACAGATCTATGGCTACACCTTC
>TRBV20-1|TRBJ1-1|-|-
CSASMDNMNTEAFF
TGCAGTGCCAGTATGGACAACATGAACACTGAAGCTTTCTTT
>TRBV5-5|TRBJ2-5|TRBD1|-
CASSWGWDRGYQETQYF
TGTGCCAGCAGCTGGGGGTGGGACAGGGGGTACCAAGAGACCCAGTACTTC
>TRBV6-2/TRBV6-3|TRBJ1-2|-|few
CASSYSKGAVYGYTF
TGTGCCAGCAGTTACTCGAAGGGAGCGGTGTATGGCTACACCTTC
>TRBV11-2|TRBJ2-2|TRBD1|-
CASSIQTGSNAGELFF
TGTGCCAGCAGCATACAGACAGGGTCAAACGCCGGGGAGCTGTTTTTT
>TRBV19|TRBJ1-2|-|-
CASAGGYGYTF
TGTGCCAGCGCCGGGGGCTATGGCTACACCTTC
>TRBV7-9|TRBJ1-1|-|once
CASSPSGNTEAFF
TGTGCCAGCAGCCCTTCGGGGAACACTGAAGCTTTCTTT
>TRBV6-5|TRBJ2-3|-|-
CASHQGTSRPDTQYF
TGTGCCAGCCACCAGGGGACGTCCCGCCCAGATACGCAGTATTTT
>TRBV2|TRBJ2-1|TRBD2|-
CASSEGLAGAYEQFF
TGTGCCAGCAGTGAAGGCCTAGCGGGGGCATATGAGCAGTTCTTC
>TRBV27|TRBJ1-2|TRBD1|-
CASSSWTGGNGYTF
TGTGCCAGCAGTAGTTGGACAGGAGGTAATGGCTACACCTTC
>TRBV9|TRBJ1-1|-|-
CASSPTGVGDDTEAFF
TGTGCCAGCAGCCCGACGGGAGTGGGGGACGACACTGAAGCTTTCTTT
>TRBV11-2|TRBJ1-2|TRBD1|-
CASSSRQGRYGYTF
TGTGCCAGCAGCTCCCGACAGGGGCGGTATGGCTACACCTTC
>TRBV29-1|TRBJ1-1|-|-
CSVGRSGANTEAFF
TGCAGCGTCGGCCGCAGTGGGGCGAACACTGAAGCTTTCTTT
>TRBV6-5|TRBJ2-3|-|-
CASSYSVLPSTDTQYF
TGTGCCAGCAGTTACTCGGTTCTACCTAGCACAGATACGCAGTATTTT
>TRBV13|TRBJ1-2|TRBD1|once
CASSLPRETGNGYTF
TGTGCCAGCAGCTTGCCCCGAGAGACAGGGAATGGCTACACCTTC
>TRBV5-8|TRBJ1-1|-|-
CASSSYRARNTEAFF
TGTGCCAGCAGCTCGTACAGGGCAAGGAACACTGAAGCTTTCTTT
>TRBV6-2/TRBV6-3|TRBJ1-1|TRBD1|-
CASSRLRTGVNTEAFF
TGTGCCAGCAGCAGGCTCAGGACAGGGGTGAACACTGAAGCTTTCTTT
>TRBV2|TRBJ1-2|TRBD1|-
CASRARGPYYGYTF
TGTGCCAGCAGGGCCAGGGGGCCCTACTATGGCTACACCTTC
>TRBV7-3|TRBJ1-1|-|-
CASSLRQVNTEAFF
TGTGCCAGCAGCTTAAGACAGGTGAACACTGAAGCTTTCTTT
>TRBV6-4|TRBJ1-1|-|-
CASSARRGLATEAFF
TGTGCCAGCAGTGCAAGAAGAGGGTTGGCCACTGAAGCTTTCTTT
>TRBV5-1|TRBJ2-1|TRBD1|-
CASSLLRDRNNEQFF
TGCGCCAGCAGCTTACTCCGGGACAGAAACAATGAGCAGTTCTTC
>TRBV5-8|TRBJ2-1|TRBD1|-
CASSYAGTGYNEQFF
TGTGCCAGCAGCTACGCCGGGACAGGATACAATGAGCAGTTCTTC
>TRBV12-5|TRBJ1-1|TRBD1|-
CASGLGDSMNTEAFF
TGTGCTAGTGGTTTGGGGGACAGCATGAACACTGAAGCTTTCTTT
>TRBV2|TRBJ1-5|TRBD1|once
CASSRGTGAFSNQPQHF
TGTGCCAGCAGTCGAGGGACAGGGGCCTTTAGCAATCAGCCCCAGCATTTT